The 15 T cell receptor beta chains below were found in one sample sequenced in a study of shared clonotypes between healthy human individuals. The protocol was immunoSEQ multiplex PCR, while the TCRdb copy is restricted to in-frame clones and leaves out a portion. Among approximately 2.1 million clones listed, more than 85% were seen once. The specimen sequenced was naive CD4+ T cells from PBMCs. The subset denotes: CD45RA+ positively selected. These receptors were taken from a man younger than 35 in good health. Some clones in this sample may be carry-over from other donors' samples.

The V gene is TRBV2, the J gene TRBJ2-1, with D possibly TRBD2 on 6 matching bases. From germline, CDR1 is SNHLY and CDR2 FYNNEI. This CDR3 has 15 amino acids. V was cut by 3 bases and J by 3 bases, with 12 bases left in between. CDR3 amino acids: CASSESSVHYNEQFF. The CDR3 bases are TGTGCCAGCAGTGAGTCTAGCGTTCACTACAATGAGCAGTTCTTC.

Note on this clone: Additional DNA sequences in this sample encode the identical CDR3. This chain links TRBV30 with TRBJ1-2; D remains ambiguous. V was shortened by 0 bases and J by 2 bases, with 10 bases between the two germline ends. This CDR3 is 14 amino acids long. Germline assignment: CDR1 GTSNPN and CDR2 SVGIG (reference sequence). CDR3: CAWSVRGVNYGYTF. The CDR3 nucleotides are TGTGCCTGGAGTGTACGCGGGGTAAACTATGGCTACACCTTC. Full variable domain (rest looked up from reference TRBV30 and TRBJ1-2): SQTIHQWPATLVQPVGSPLSLECTVEGTSNPNLYWYRQAAGRGLQLLFYSVGIGQISSEVPQNLSASRPQDRQFILSSKKLLLSDSGFYLCAWSVRGVNYGYTFGSGTRLTVV.

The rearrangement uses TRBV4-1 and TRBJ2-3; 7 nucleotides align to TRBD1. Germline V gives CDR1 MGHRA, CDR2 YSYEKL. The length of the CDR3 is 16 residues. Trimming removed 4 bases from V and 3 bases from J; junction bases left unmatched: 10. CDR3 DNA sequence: TGCGCCAGCAGCCCAAACGGGGACAGAAGAACAGATACGCAGTATTTT. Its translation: CASSPNGDRRTDTQYF.

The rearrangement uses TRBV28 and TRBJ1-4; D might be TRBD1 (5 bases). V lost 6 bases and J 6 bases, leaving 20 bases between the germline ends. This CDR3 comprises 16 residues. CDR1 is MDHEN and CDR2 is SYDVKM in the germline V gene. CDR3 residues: CASSNPWGSVDEKLFF. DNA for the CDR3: TGTGCCAGCAGCAACCCATGGGGGTCGGTGGATGAAAAACTGTTTTTT.

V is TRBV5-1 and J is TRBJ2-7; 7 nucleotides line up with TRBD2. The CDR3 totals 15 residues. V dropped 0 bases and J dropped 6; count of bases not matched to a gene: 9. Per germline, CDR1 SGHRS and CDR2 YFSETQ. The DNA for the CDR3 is TGCGCCAGCAGCTTGGCCGCGGGAGTAGGAAGCGAGCAGTACTTC. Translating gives CASSLAAGVGSEQYF.

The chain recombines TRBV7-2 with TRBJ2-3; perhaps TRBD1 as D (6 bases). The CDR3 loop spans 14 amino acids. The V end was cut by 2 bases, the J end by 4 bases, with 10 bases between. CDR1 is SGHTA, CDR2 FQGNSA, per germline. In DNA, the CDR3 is TGTGCCAGCAGCTTACACAGGGACGCAGATACGCAGTATTTT. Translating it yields CASSLHRDADTQYF.

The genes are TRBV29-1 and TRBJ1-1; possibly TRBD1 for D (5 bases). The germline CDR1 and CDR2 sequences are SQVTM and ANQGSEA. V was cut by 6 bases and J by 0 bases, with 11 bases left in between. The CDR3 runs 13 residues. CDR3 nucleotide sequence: TGCAGCGTGTGGGGACGGCTGAACACTGAAGCTTTCTTT. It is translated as CSVWGRLNTEAFF. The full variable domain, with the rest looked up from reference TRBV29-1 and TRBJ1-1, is SAVISQKPSRDICQRGTSLTIQCQVDSQVTMMFWYRQQPGQSLTLIATANQGSEATYESGFVIDKFPISRPNLTFSTLTVSNMSPEDSSIYLCSVWGRLNTEAFFGQGTRLTVV.

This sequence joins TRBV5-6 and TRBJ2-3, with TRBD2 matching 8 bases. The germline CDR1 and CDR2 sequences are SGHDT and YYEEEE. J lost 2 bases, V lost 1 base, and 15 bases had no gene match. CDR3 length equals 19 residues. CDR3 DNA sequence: TGTGCCAGCAGCTTGCTCGATGAAATGGGGCGGGAGGACACAGATACGCAGTATTTT. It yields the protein CASSLLDEMGREDTDTQYF.

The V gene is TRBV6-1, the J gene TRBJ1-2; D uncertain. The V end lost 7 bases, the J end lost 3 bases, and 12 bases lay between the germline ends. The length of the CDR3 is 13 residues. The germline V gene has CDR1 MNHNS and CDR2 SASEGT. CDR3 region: CASIPWTDYGYTF. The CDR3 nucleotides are TGTGCCAGCATTCCCTGGACCGACTATGGCTACACCTTC.

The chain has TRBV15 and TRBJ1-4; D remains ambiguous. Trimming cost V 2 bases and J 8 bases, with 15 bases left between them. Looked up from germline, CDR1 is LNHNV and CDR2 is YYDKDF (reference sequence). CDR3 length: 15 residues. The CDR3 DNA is TGTGCCACCAGCAGACTTGGCAGCGCGGGCGAAAAACTGTTTTTT. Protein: CATSRLGSAGEKLFF.

Here the CDR3 DNA reads TGTGCCAGCAGCAGTCAGAACACTGAAGCTTTCTTT. Translation gives CASSSQNTEAFF. The chain links TRBV6-5 to TRBJ1-1; no definite D call. The CDR3 has 12 amino acids. V lost 6 bases and J lost 1, with 6 bases in between. The germline gives CDR1 MNHEY, CDR2 SVGAGI.

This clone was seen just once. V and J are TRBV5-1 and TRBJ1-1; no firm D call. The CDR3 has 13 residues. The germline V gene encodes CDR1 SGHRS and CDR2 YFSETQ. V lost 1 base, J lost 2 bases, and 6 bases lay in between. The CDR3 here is CASSLLPNTEAFF. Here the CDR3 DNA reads TGCGCCAGCAGCTTGTTGCCTAACACTGAAGCTTTCTTT.

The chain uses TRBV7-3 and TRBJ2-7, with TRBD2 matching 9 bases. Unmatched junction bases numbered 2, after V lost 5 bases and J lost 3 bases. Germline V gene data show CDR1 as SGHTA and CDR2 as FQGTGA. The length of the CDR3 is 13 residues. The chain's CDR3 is CASSRTSDYEQYF. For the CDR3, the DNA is TGTGCCAGCAGCAGGACTAGCGACTACGAGCAGTACTTC.

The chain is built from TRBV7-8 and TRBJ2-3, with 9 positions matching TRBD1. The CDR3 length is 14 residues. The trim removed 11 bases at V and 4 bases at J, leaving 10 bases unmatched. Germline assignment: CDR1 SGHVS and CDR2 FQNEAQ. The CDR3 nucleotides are TGTGCCGGTGCCGACAGGGGGTGGTCAGATACGCAGTATTTT. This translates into CAGADRGWSDTQYF.

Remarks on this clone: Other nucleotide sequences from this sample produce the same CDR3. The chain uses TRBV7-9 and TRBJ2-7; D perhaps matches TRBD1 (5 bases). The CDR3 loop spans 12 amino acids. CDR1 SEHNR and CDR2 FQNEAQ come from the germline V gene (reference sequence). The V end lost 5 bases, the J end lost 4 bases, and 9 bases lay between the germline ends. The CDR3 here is CASSPTGYEQYF. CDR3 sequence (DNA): TGTGCCAGCAGCCCTACAGGTTACGAGCAGTACTTC. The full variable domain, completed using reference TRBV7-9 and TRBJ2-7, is DTGVSQNPRHKITKRGQNVTFRCDPISEHNRLYWYRQTLGQGPEFLTYFQNEAQLEKSRLLSDRFSAERPKGSFSTLEIQRTEQGDSAMYLCASSPTGYEQYFGPGTRLTVT.